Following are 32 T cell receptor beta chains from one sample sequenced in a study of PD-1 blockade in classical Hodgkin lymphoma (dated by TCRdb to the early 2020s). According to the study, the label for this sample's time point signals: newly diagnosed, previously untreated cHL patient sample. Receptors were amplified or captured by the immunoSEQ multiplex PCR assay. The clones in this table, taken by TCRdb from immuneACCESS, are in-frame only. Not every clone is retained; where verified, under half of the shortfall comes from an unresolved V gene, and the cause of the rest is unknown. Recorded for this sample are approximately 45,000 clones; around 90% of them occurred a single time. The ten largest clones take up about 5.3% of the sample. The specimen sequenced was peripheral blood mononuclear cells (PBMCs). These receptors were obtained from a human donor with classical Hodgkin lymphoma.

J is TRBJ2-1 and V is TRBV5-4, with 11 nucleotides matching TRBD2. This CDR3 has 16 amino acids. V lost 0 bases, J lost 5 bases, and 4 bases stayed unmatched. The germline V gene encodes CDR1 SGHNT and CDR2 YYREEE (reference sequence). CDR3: CASSLEVSGRDNEQFF. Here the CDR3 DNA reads TGTGCCAGCAGCTTGGAGGTTAGCGGGAGGGACAATGAGCAGTTCTTC.

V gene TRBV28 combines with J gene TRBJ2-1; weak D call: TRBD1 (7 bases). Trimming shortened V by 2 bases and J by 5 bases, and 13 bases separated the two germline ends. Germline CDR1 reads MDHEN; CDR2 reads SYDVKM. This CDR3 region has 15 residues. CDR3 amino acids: CASSLGRTGNNEQFF. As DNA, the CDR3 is TGTGCCAGCAGTTTAGGGAGGACAGGAAACAATGAGCAGTTCTTC.

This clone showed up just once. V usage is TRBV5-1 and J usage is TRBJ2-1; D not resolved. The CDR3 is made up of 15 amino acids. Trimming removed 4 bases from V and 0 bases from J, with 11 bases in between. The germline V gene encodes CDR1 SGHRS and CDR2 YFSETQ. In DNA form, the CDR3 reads TGCGCCAGCAGCAAGGACGGAAGCTCCTACAATGAGCAGTTCTTC. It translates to CASSKDGSSYNEQFF.

The CDR3, as DNA: TGTGCCAGCAGCGGGACAGATAGCAATCAGCCCCAGCATTTT. Encoded protein: CASSGTDSNQPQHF. The chain is built from TRBV7-9 and TRBJ1-5; 7 positions match TRBD1. The CDR3 has 14 residues. V lost 5 bases and J lost 0; bases outside the gene matches: 1. Per germline, CDR1 SEHNR and CDR2 FQNEAQ (reference sequence). Full variable domain (rest looked up from reference TRBV7-9 and TRBJ1-5): DTGVSQNPRHKITKRGQNVTFRCDPISEHNRLYWYRQTLGQGPEFLTYFQNEAQLEKSRLLSDRFSAERPKGSFSTLEIQRTEQGDSAMYLCASSGTDSNQPQHFGDGTRLSIL.

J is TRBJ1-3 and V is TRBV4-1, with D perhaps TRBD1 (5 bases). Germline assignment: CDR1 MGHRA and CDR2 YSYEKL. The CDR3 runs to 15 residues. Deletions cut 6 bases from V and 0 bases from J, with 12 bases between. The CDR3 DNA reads TGCGCCAGCAGTCAGGGCGGATTCTCTGGAAACACCATATATTTT. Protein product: CASSQGGFSGNTIYF.

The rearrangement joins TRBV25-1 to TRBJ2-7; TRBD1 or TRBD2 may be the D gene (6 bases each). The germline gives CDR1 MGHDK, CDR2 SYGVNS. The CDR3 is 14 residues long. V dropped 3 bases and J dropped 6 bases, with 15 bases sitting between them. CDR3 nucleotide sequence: TGTGCCAGCAGTGACCCCCGACCGGGGGCCGAGCAGTACTTC. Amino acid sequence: CASSDPRPGAEQYF.

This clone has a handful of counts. CDR3 sequence: CASSDSAGGNTGELFF. CDR3 bases: TGTGCCAGCAGTGACTCGGCGGGAGGGAACACCGGGGAGCTGTTTTTT. The chain employs TRBV6-4 and TRBJ2-2, with 8 nucleotides matching TRBD2. The V gene end was trimmed by 0 bases and the J gene end by 1 base; junction bases not matched to a gene: 1. This CDR3 is 16 amino acids long. Germline V gene sequence: CDR1 MRHNA, CDR2 SNTAGT.

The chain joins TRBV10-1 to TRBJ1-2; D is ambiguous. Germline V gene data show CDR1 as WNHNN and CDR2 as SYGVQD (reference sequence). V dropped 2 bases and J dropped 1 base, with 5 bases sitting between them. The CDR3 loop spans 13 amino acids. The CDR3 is CASSEDLNYGYTF. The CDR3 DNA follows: TGCGCCAGCAGTGAGGACCTTAACTATGGCTACACCTTC.

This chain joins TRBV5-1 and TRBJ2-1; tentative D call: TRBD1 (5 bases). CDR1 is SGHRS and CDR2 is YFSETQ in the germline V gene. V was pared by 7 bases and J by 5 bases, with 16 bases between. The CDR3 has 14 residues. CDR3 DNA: TGCGCCAGCCGCTCCGGCGACAGCCACAATGAGCAGTTCTTC. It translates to CASRSGDSHNEQFF.

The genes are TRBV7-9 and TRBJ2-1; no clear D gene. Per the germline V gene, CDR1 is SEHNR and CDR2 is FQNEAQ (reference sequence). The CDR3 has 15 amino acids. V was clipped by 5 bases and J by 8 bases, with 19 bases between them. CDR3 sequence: CASSLVRVAGDEQFF. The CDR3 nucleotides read TGTGCCAGCAGCCTAGTCCGGGTAGCTGGGGATGAGCAGTTCTTC.

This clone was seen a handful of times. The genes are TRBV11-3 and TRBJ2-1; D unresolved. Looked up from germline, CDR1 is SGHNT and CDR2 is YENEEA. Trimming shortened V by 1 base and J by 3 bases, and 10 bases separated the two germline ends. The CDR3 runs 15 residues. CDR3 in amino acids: CASSLGGSHYNEQFF. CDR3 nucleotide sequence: TGTGCCAGCAGCTTAGGGGGTAGCCACTACAATGAGCAGTTCTTC.

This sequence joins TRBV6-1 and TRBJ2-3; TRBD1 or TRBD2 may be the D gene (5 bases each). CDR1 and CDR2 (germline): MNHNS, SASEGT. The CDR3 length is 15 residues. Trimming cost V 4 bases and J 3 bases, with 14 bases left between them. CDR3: CASSVERGETDTQYF. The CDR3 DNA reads TGTGCCAGCAGTGTAGAGAGGGGTGAAACAGATACGCAGTATTTT.

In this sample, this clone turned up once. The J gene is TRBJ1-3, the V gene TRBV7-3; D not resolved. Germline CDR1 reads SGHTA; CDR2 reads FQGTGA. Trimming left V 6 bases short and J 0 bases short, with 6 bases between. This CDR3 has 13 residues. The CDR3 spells CASSRSSGNTIYF. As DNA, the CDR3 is TGTGCCAGCAGTCGGAGCTCTGGAAACACCATATATTTT.

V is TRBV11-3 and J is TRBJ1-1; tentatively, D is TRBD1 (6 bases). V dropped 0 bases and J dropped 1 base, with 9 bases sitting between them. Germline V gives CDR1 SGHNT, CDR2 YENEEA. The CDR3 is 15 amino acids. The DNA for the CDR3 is TGTGCCAGCAGCTTAGAGGGGGGCGCGAACACTGAAGCTTTCTTT. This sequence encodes CASSLEGGANTEAFF.

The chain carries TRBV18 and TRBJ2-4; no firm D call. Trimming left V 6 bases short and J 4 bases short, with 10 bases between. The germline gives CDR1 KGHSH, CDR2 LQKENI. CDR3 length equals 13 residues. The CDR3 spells CASSQDIKNIQYF. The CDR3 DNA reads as TGTGCCAGCTCGCAAGACATAAAAAACATTCAGTACTTC. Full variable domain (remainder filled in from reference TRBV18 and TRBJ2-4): NAGVMQNPRHLVRRRGQEARLRCSPMKGHSHVYWYRQLPEEGLKFMVYLQKENIIDESGMPKERFSAEFPKEGPSILRIQQVVRGDSAAYFCASSQDIKNIQYFGAGTRLSVL.

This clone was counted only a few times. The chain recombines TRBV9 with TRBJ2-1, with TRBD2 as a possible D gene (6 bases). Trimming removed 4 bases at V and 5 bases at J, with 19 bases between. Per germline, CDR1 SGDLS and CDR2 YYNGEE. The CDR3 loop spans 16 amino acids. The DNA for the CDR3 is TGTGCCAGCAGCAGGCGGGGAACGAGTGATAACAATGAGCAGTTCTTC. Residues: CASSRRGTSDNNEQFF.

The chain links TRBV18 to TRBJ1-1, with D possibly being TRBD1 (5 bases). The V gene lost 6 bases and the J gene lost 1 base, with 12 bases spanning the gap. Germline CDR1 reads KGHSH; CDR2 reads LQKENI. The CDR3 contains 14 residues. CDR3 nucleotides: TGTGCCAGCTCCCCGACAGTAGAGAACACTGAAGCTTTCTTT. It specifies CASSPTVENTEAFF.

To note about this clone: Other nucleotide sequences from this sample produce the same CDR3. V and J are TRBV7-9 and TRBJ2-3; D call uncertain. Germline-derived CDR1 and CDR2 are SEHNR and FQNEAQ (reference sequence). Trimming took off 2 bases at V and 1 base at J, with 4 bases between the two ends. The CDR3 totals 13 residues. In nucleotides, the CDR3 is TGTGCCAGCAGCTTAAGTGGCACAGATACGCAGTATTTT. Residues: CASSLSGTDTQYF.

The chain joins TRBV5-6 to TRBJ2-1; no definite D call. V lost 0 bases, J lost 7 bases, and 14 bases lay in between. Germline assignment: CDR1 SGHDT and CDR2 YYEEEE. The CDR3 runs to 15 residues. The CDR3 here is CASSLEGVWGNEQFF. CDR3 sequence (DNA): TGTGCCAGCAGCTTGGAGGGTGTATGGGGTAATGAGCAGTTCTTC.

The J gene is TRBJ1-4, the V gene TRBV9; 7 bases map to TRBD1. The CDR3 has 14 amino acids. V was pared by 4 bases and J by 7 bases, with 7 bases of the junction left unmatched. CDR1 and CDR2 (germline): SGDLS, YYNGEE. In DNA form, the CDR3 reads TGTGCCAGCAGCCCGGGAGGGGGCGGTGAAAAACTGTTTTTT. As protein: CASSPGGGGEKLFF.

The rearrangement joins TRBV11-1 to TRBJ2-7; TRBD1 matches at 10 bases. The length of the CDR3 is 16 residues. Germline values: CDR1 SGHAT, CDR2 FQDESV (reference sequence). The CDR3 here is CASSLATGGIREEQYV. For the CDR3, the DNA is TGTGCCAGCAGCCTAGCGACAGGGGGCATTCGAGAAGAGCAGTACGTC.

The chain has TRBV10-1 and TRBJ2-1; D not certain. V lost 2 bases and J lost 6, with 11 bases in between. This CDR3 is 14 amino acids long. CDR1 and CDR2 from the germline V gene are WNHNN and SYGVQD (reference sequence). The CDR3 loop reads CASSEVVARNEQFF. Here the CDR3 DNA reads TGCGCCAGCAGTGAGGTGGTAGCTCGCAATGAGCAGTTCTTC.

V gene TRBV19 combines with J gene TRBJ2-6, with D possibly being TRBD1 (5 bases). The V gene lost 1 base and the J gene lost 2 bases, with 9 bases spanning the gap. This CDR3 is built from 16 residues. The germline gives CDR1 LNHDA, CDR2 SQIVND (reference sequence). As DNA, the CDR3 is TGTGCCAGTAGTATAGGCCCAGGGACTGGGGCCAACGTCCTGACTTTC. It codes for CASSIGPGTGANVLTF.

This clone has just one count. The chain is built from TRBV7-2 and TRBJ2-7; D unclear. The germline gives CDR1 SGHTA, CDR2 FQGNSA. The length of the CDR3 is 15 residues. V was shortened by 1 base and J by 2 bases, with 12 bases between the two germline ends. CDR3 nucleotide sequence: TGTGCCAGCAGCTTAGGCCGGACGGCTGCCTACGAGCAGTACTTC. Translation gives CASSLGRTAAYEQYF.

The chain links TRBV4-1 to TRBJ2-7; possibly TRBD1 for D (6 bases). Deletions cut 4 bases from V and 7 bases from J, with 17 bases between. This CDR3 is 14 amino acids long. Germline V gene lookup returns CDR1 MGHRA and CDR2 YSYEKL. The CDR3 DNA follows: TGCGCCAGCAGCCGTCCGGGACGAGGGGGAGAGCAGTACTTC. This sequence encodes CASSRPGRGGEQYF.

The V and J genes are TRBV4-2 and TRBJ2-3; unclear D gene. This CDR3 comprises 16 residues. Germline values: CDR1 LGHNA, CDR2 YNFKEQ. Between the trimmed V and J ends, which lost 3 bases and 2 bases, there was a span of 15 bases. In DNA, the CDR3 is TGTGCCAGCAGCCAGGCGGCGAACCAATTCACAGATACGCAGTATTTT. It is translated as CASSQAANQFTDTQYF.

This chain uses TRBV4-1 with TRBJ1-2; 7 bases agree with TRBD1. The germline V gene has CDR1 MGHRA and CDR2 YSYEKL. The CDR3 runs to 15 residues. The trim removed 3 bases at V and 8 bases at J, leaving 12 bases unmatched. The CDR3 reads CASSQPQTGLRGYTF. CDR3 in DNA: TGCGCCAGCAGCCAGCCCCAGACAGGGCTTAGGGGCTACACCTTC.

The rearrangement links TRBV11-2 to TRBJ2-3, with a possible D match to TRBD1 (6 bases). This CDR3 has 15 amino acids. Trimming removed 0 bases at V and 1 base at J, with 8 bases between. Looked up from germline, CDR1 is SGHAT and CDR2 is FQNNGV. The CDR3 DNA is TGTGCCAGCAGCTTAGAAGGGGGTCGCACAGATACGCAGTATTTT. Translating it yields CASSLEGGRTDTQYF.

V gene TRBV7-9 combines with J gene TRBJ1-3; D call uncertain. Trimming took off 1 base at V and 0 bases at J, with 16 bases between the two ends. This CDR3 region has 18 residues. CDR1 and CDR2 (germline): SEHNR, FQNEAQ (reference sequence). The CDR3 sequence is CASSLVLRTLVSGNTIYF. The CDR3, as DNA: TGTGCCAGCAGCTTAGTTCTCCGGACGCTAGTCTCTGGAAACACCATATATTTT.

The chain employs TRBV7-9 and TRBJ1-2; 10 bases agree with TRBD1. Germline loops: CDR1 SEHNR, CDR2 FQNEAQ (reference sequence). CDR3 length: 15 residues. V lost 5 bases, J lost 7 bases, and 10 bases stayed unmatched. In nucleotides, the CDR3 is TGTGCCAGCAGCCCTCCGACAGGGGGCATGTCTGGCTACACCTTC. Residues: CASSPPTGGMSGYTF. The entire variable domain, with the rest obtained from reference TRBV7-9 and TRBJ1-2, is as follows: DTGVSQNPRHKITKRGQNVTFRCDPISEHNRLYWYRQTLGQGPEFLTYFQNEAQLEKSRLLSDRFSAERPKGSFSTLEIQRTEQGDSAMYLCASSPPTGGMSGYTFGSGTRLTVV.

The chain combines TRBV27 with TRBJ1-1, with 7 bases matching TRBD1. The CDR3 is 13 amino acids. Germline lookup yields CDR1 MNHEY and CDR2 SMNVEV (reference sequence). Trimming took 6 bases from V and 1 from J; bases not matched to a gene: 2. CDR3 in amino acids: CASRGQRNTEAFF. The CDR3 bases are TGTGCCAGCAGGGGACAGAGGAACACTGAAGCTTTCTTT.

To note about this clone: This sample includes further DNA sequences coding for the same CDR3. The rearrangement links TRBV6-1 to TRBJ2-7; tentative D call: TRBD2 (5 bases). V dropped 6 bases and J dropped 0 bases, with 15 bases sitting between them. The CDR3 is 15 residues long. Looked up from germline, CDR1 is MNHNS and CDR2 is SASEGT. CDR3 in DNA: TGTGCCAGCAGCGAGGCCAGCGGCTCCTCCTACGAGCAGTACTTC. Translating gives CASSEASGSSYEQYF.